A single sample is the source of the 15 T cell receptor beta chains below, sequenced in a study of blood T cell repertoires in COVID-19. Measured with immunoSEQ multiplex PCR; TCRdb has only the in-frame clones, and not every one. The profile shows hundreds of thousands of clones, about 83% of them singletons. Sequenced input: PBMCs or T cells enriched from blood (not recorded which). These receptors originate from a woman aged 50 to 65 who had recovered from COVID-19.

This chain uses TRBV5-6 with TRBJ1-6; 11 bases are shared with TRBD1. V lost 3 bases and J lost 13; bases outside the gene matches: 3. The CDR3 sequence is 13 residues long. Germline lookup yields CDR1 SGHDT and CDR2 YYEEEE. CDR3 residues: CASSWTGGGPLHF. CDR3 sequence (DNA): TGTGCCAGCAGCTGGACAGGGGGCGGGCCCCTCCACTTT.

The V gene is TRBV4-1, the J gene TRBJ2-5; 8 nucleotides align to TRBD1. Germline values: CDR1 MGHRA, CDR2 YSYEKL. Germline trimming cut 4 bases from V and 0 bases from J; bases unmatched to any gene: 1. The CDR3 covers 14 residues. In DNA, the CDR3 is TGCGCCAGCAGCCGGGACAGGTACCAAGAGACCCAGTACTTC. It codes for CASSRDRYQETQYF.

This chain links TRBV4-3 with TRBJ2-7; D is perhaps TRBD1 (5 bases). The V gene's germline CDR1 is LGHNA and CDR2 YSLEER. Trimming took 4 bases from V and 3 from J, leaving 19 bases between them. This CDR3 region has 16 residues. In nucleotides, the CDR3 is TGCGCCAGCAGCCTACCTTGGGCCGAAACAGGCTACGAGCAGTACTTC. It specifies CASSLPWAETGYEQYF.

The chain couples TRBV10-3 to TRBJ2-5; D may be TRBD1 (5 bases). Germline V gene data show CDR1 as ENHRY and CDR2 as SYGVKD. CDR3 length equals 12 residues. Trimming removed 8 bases at V and 5 bases at J, with 12 bases between. CDR3: CAIGSPGETQYF. Here the CDR3 DNA reads TGTGCCATCGGATCGCCAGGGGAGACCCAGTACTTC.

The chain is built from TRBV9 and TRBJ1-2, with a possible D match to TRBD1 (6 bases). Per the germline V gene, CDR1 is SGDLS and CDR2 is YYNGEE. The ends were cut back, 3 bases at V and 5 bases at J, with 17 bases in the middle. This CDR3 is built from 15 residues. CDR3 sequence (DNA): TGTGCCAGCAGCGCGGGACATTATAAGCCGTATGGCTACACCTTC. Residues: CASSAGHYKPYGYTF.

The J gene is TRBJ1-4, the V gene TRBV5-6; D unresolved. The V and J ends lost 0 bases and 2 bases respectively, with 8 bases between them. This CDR3 has 15 residues. Germline loops: CDR1 SGHDT, CDR2 YYEEEE. The CDR3 sequence: CASSLGLRTNEKLFF. The CDR3 DNA is TGTGCCAGCAGCTTGGGGTTGAGGACTAATGAAAAACTGTTTTTT.

The chain links TRBV6-5 to TRBJ2-7; 7 bases fit TRBD1. This CDR3 has 13 amino acids. V lost 4 bases and J lost 1; bases outside the gene matches: 1. CDR1 is MNHEY, CDR2 SVGAGI, per germline. This chain's CDR3 is CASSSGQSYEQYF. CDR3 nucleotide sequence: TGTGCCAGCAGTTCGGGACAGTCCTACGAGCAGTACTTC.

The V gene is TRBV7-2, the J gene TRBJ1-6; 12 nucleotides agree with TRBD1. Germline assignment: CDR1 SGHTA and CDR2 FQGNSA. The CDR3 runs 18 residues. After removal of 6 bases from V and 4 bases from J, the junction contained 10 bases not matched to a gene. CDR3 loop: CASRPGTGGASYNSPLHF. As DNA, the CDR3 is TGTGCCAGCAGGCCCGGGACAGGGGGCGCATCTTATAATTCACCCCTCCACTTT.

The rearrangement uses TRBV30 and TRBJ1-5, with TRBD1 identical over 7 bases. From germline, CDR1 is GTSNPN and CDR2 SVGIG (reference sequence). The CDR3 sequence is 16 residues long. Losses at the gene ends were 3 bases for V and 3 bases for J; bases not matched to a gene: 11. The CDR3 loop reads CAWSIRGQRLNQPQHF. As DNA, the CDR3 is TGTGCCTGGAGCATTCGGGGACAGAGACTCAATCAGCCCCAGCATTTT.

This chain uses TRBV9 with TRBJ2-5; TRBD2 might be the D (5 bases). The CDR3 consists of 15 residues. Germline loops: CDR1 SGDLS, CDR2 YYNGEE. Trimming took 2 bases from V and 4 from J, leaving 15 bases between them. DNA for the CDR3: TGTGCCAGCAGCGTGGGCATCTCTGAGGGAGAGACCCAGTACTTC. Translation gives CASSVGISEGETQYF.

This clone was counted a few times. The chain employs TRBV7-8 and TRBJ2-1, with 10 bases aligning to TRBD2. Germline values: CDR1 SGHVS, CDR2 FQNEAQ. V shed 4 bases and J 4 bases; nucleotides not matched to a gene: 1. This CDR3 comprises 14 residues. The CDR3 region is CASSYSGGYNEQFF. The CDR3 DNA is TGTGCCAGCAGCTATAGCGGGGGGTACAATGAGCAGTTCTTC.

This chain uses TRBV4-1 with TRBJ1-3; TRBD1 agrees at 10 bases. There are 15 residues in the CDR3. After removal of 4 bases from V and 2 bases from J, the junction contained 2 bases not matched to a gene. In germline, CDR1 is MGHRA, CDR2 YSYEKL. In DNA form, the CDR3 reads TGCGCCAGCAGCCTCGGACAGGGGGCTGGAAACACCATATATTTT. Protein product: CASSLGQGAGNTIYF.

This rearrangement joins TRBV27 to TRBJ1-6; 8 nucleotides agree with TRBD1. The CDR3 sequence is 17 residues long. V shed 3 bases and J 2 bases; nucleotides not matched to a gene: 6. CDR1 is MNHEY, CDR2 SMNVEV, per germline (reference sequence). For the CDR3, the DNA is TGTGCCAGCAGTTTTATGACAGGGGCGCCCTATAATTCACCCCTCCACTTT. The encoded protein is CASSFMTGAPYNSPLHF.

The chain has TRBV15 and TRBJ1-6, with 9 bases identical to TRBD1. V was pared by 0 bases and J by 10 bases, with 7 bases of the junction left unmatched. Germline CDR1 LNHNV, CDR2 YYDKDF (reference sequence). The CDR3 is made up of 16 amino acids. The CDR3 loop reads CATSRDTGGAGSPLHF. The CDR3 nucleotides are TGTGCCACCAGCAGAGATACAGGGGGCGCAGGATCACCCCTCCACTTT.

This rearrangement joins TRBV4-3 to TRBJ1-6; tentative D call: TRBD1 (5 bases). CDR3 length: 15 amino acids. From germline, CDR1 is LGHNA and CDR2 YSLEER. V was clipped by 2 bases and J by 5 bases, with 10 bases between them. The CDR3 protein is CASSQFDSHNSPLHF. The CDR3 bases are TGCGCCAGCAGCCAATTCGACAGTCATAATTCACCCCTCCACTTT.